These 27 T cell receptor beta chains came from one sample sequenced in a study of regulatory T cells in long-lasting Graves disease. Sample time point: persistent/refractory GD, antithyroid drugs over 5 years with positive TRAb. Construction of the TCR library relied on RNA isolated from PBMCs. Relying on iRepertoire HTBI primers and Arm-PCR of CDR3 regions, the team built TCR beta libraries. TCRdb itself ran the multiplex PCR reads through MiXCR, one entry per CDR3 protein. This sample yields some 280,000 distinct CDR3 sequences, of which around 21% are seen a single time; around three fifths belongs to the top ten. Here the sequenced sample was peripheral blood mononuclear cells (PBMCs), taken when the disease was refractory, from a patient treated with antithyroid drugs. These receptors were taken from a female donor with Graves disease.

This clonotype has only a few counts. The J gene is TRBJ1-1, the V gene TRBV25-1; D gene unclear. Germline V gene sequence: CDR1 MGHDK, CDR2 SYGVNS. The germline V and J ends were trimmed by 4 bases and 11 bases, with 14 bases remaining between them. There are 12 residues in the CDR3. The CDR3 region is CASSATGSGAFF. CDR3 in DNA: TGTGCCAGCAGTGCAACGGGTAGTGGGGCTTTCTTT.

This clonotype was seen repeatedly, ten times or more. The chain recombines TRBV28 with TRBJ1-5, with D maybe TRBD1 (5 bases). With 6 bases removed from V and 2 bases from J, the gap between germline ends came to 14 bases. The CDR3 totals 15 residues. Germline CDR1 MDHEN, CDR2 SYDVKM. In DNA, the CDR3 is TGTGCCAGCAGCCCGTCGACAGAGGGCAATCAGCCCCAGCATTTT. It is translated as CASSPSTEGNQPQHF.

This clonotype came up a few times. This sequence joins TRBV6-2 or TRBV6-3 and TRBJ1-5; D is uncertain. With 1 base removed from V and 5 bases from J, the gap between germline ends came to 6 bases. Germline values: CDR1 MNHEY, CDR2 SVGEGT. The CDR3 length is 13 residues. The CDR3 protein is CASSYLRDQPQHF. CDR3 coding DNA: TGTGCCAGCAGTTACTTGAGGGATCAGCCCCAGCATTTT.

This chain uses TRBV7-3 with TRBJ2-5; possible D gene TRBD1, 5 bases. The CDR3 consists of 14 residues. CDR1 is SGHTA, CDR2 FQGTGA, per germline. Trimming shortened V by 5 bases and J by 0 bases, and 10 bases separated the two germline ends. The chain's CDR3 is CASSPDSNQETQYF. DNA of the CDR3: TGTGCCAGCAGCCCTGACAGTAACCAAGAGACCCAGTACTTC.

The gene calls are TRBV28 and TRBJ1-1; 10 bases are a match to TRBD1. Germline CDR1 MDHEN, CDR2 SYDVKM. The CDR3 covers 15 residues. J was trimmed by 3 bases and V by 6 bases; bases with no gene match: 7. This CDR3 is CASRTGGATDTEAFF. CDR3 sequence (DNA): TGTGCCAGCAGGACAGGGGGCGCAACGGACACTGAAGCTTTCTTT.

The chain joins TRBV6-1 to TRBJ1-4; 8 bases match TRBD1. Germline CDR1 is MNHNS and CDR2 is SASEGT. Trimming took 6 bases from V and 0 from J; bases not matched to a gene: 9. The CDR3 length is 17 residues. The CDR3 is CASRPPDRGATNEKLFF. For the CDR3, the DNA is TGTGCCAGCAGACCCCCAGACAGGGGAGCAACTAATGAAAAACTGTTTTTT.

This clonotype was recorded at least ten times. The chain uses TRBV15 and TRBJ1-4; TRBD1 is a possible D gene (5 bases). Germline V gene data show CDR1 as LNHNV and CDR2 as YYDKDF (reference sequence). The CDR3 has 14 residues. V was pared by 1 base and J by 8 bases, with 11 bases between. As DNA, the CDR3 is TGTGCCACCAGCAGAGCTGGGGCGATGGAAAAACTGTTTTTT. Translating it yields CATSRAGAMEKLFF.

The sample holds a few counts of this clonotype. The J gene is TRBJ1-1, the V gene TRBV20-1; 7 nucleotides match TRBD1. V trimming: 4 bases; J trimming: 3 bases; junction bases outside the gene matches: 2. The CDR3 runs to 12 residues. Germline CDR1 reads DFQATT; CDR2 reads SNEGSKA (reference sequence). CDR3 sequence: CSATRGDTEAFF. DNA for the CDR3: TGCAGTGCTACCAGGGGGGACACTGAAGCTTTCTTT.

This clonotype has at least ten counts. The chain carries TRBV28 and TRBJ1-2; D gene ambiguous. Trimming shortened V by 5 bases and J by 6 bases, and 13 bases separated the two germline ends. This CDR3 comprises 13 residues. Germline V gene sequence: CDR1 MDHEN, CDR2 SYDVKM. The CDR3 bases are TGTGCCAGCAGTACTCGATCAATACATGGCTACACCTTC. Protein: CASSTRSIHGYTF.

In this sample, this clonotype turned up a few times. The chain's CDR3 is CASSPQAGEDEQYF. For the CDR3, the DNA is TGTGCCAGCAGCCCCCAAGCGGGAGAGGACGAGCAGTACTTC. This rearrangement joins TRBV7-2 to TRBJ2-7; 8 nucleotides align to TRBD2. The V gene end was trimmed by 5 bases and the J gene end by 5 bases; junction bases not matched to a gene: 8. This CDR3 contains 14 residues. CDR1 is SGHTA, CDR2 FQGNSA, per germline.

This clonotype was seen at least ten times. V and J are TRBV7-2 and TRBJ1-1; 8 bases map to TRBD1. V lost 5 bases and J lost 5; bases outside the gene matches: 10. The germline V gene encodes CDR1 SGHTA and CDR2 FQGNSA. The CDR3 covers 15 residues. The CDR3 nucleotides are TGTGCCAGCAGCCAAACGACAGGGGTGGGAACTGAAGCTTTCTTT. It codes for CASSQTTGVGTEAFF. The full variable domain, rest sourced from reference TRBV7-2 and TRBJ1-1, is GAGVSQSPSNKVTEKGKDVELRCDPISGHTALYWYRQSLGQGLEFLIYFQGNSAPDKSGLPSDRFSAERTGGSVSTLTIQRTQQEDSAVYLCASSQTTGVGTEAFFGQGTRLTVV.

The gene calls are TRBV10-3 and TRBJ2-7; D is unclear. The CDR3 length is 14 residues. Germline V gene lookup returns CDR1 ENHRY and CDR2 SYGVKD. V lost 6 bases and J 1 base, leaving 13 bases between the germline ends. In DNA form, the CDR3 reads TGTGCCATCAGGCCTAATATTGCATCCTACGAGCAGTACTTC. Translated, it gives CAIRPNIASYEQYF.

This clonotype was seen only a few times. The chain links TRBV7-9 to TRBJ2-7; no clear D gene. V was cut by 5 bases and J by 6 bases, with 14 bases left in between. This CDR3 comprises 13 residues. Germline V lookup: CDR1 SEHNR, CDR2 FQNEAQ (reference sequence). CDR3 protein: CASSPPGSSEQYF. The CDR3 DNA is TGTGCCAGCAGCCCCCCCGGCAGTAGCGAGCAGTACTTC.

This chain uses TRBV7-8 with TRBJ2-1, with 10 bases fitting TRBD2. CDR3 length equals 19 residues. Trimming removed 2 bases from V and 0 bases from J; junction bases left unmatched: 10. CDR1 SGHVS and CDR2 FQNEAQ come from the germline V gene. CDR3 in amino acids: CASSLSWLAGVSSYNEQFF. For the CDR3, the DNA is TGTGCCAGCAGCTTATCGTGGCTAGCGGGAGTTAGCTCCTACAATGAGCAGTTCTTC.

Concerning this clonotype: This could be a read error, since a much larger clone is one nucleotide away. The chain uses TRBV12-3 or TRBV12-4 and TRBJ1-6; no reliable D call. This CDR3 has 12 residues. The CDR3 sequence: CAGSPRASPLHF. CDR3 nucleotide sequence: TGTGCCGGCAGCCCGAGAGCTTCACCCCTCCACTTT.

CDR3 nucleotide sequence: TGTGCCAGCAGTCAAGGGGGACTAGCGGGAGTACGGGACGAGCAGTACTTC. This codes for CASSQGGLAGVRDEQYF. The chain carries TRBV28 and TRBJ2-7, with TRBD2 identical over 14 bases. Germline V gene sequence: CDR1 MDHEN, CDR2 SYDVKM. The V gene end was trimmed by 5 bases and the J gene end by 5 bases; junction bases not matched to a gene: 11. The CDR3 has 17 residues.

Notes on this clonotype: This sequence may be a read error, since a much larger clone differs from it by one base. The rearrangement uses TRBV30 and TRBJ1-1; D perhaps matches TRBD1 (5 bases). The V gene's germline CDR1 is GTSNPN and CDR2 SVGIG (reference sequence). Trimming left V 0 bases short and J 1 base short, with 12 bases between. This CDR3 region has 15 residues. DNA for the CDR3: TGTGCCTGGAGTGTACGCGGGGGTACGAACACTGAAGCTTTCTTT. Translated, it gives CAWSVRGGTNTEAFF.

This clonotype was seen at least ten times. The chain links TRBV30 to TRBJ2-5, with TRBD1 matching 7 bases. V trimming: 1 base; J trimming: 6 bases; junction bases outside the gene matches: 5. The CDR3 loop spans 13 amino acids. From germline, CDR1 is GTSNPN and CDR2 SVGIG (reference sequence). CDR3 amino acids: CAWSGGGVKTQYF. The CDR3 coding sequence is TGTGCCTGGAGTGGAGGGGGCGTGAAGACCCAGTACTTC.

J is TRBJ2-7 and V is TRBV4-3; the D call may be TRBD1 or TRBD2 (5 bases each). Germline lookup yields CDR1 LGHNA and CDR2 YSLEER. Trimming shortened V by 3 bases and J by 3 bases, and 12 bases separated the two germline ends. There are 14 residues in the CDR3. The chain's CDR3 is CASSQGRSGYEQYF. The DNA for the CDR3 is TGCGCCAGCAGCCAGGGACGATCGGGCTACGAGCAGTACTTC.

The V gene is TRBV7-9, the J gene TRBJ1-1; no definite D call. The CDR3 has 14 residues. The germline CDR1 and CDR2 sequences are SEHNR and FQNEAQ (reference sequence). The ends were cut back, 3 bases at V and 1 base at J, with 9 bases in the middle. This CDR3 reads CASSFSSWNTEAFF. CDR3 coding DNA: TGTGCCAGCAGCTTTAGTAGCTGGAACACTGAAGCTTTCTTT.

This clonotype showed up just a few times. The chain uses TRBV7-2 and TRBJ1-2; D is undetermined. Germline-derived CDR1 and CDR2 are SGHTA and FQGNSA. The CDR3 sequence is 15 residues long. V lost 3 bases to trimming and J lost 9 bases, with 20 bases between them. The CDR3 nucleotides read TGTGCCAGCAGCTTGGCGGTTCGAGGACGAGGCAGCTACACCTTC. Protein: CASSLAVRGRGSYTF.

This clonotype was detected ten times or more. This CDR3 is CASSFGQARTEAFF. CDR3 coding DNA: TGTGCCAGCAGTTTTGGACAGGCCCGGACTGAAGCTTTCTTT. V usage is TRBV7-2 and J usage is TRBJ1-1, with 7 bases matching TRBD1. CDR1 is SGHTA, CDR2 FQGNSA, per germline. The CDR3 is 14 amino acids. V lost 6 bases and J lost 5; bases outside the gene matches: 9. The whole variable domain, filled in from reference TRBV7-2 and TRBJ1-1, reads GAGVSQSPSNKVTEKGKDVELRCDPISGHTALYWYRQSLGQGLEFLIYFQGNSAPDKSGLPSDRFSAERTGGSVSTLTIQRTQQEDSAVYLCASSFGQARTEAFFGQGTRLTVV.

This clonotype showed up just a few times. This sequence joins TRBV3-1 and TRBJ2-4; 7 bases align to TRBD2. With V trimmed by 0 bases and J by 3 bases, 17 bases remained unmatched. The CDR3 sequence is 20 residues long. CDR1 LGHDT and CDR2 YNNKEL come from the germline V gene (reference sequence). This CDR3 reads CASSQDPLTKRLAVKNIQYF. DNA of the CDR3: TGTGCCAGCAGCCAAGATCCCCTCACAAAACGACTAGCCGTCAAAAACATTCAGTACTTC.

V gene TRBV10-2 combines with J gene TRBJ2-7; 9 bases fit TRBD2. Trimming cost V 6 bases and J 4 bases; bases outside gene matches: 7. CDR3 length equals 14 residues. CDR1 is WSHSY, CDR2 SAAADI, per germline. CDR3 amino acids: CASSLAGLGYEQYF. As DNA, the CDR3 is TGCGCCAGCAGCCTAGCGGGATTGGGTTACGAGCAGTACTTC.

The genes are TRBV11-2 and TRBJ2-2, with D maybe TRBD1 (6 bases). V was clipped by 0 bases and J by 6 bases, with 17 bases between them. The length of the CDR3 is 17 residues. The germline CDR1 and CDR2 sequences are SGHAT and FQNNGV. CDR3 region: CASSLEQGPSIAGELFF. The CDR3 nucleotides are TGTGCCAGCAGCTTAGAACAGGGTCCAAGTATCGCCGGGGAGCTGTTTTTT.

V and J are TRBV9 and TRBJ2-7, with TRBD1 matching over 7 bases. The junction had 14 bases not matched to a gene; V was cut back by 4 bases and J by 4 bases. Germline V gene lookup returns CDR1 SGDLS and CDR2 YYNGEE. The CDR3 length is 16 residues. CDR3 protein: CASSWTLGGLEYEQYF. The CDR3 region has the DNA TGTGCCAGCAGCTGGACCTTAGGGGGCTTAGAGTACGAGCAGTACTTC.

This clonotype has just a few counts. The CDR3 protein is CASSLAGGREETQYF. The CDR3 nucleotides are TGCGCCAGCAGCTTGGCCGGAGGGAGAGAGGAGACCCAGTACTTC. The chain employs TRBV5-1 and TRBJ2-5; a possible D gene is TRBD2 (6 bases). Per germline, CDR1 SGHRS and CDR2 YFSETQ. This CDR3 is 15 amino acids long. Trimming removed 0 bases at V and 5 bases at J, with 14 bases between.